This T cell receptor beta chain was sequenced in a study of blood T cell repertoires in COVID-19. This CDR3 has 12 amino acids. V lost 5 bases to trimming and J lost 10 bases; unmatched junction nucleotides: 4. CDR1 and CDR2 from the germline V gene are SGHNT and YENEEA. Sequencing was performed with immunoSEQ multiplex PCR; in TCRdb, only in-frame clones are kept and a portion is missing. Of about 380,000 clones listed, 88% are singletons. Participants came from some 23 US areas, aged roughly 18 to 95 years. The TCR comes from a woman under 30 who had recovered from COVID-19. The sample comprised PBMCs or T cells enriched from blood (not recorded which). The chain employs TRBV11-3 and TRBJ2-1, with 8 bases lining up with TRBD2. In DNA form, the CDR3 reads TGTGCCAGCAGCCCGGGGGGGCCCGAGCAGTTCTTC. As protein: CASSPGGPEQFF.